The 9 T cell receptor beta chains below were found in one sample sequenced in a study of cytomegalovirus exposure and HLA in healthy donors. The PCR made use of 60 Vbeta and 13 Jbeta primers. Assay used: immunoSEQ multiplex PCR; TCRdb lists only in-frame clones, some missing. The sample carries 110,000 to 150,000 clones, 72% recorded once. Material: PBMCs. The receptor source for this set is a man in his forties in good health and CMV-seronegative.

This clone was seen a handful of times. CDR3 in amino acids: CASSEPGGSSYNEQFF. In nucleotides, the CDR3 is TGTGCCAGCAGTGAACCAGGGGGGAGCTCCTACAATGAGCAGTTCTTC. The chain couples TRBV6-1 to TRBJ2-1; a possible D gene is TRBD1 (7 bases). Trimming took 2 bases from V and 0 from J, leaving 11 bases between them. This CDR3 is built from 16 residues. Looked up from germline, CDR1 is MNHNS and CDR2 is SASEGT.

The J gene is TRBJ2-3, the V gene TRBV5-6, with 9 bases fitting TRBD1. V lost 2 bases and J lost 7; bases outside the gene matches: 5. Germline lookup yields CDR1 SGHDT and CDR2 YYEEEE. This CDR3 spans 14 amino acids. This CDR3 is CASSFGQGQNTQYF. CDR3 nucleotides: TGTGCCAGCAGCTTTGGACAGGGGCAAAATACGCAGTATTTT.

This clone has a handful of counts. The CDR3 is CASSPTPPGLPLYRSGNTIYF. CDR3 coding DNA: TGTGCCAGCAGTCCCACCCCGCCGGGACTGCCGCTCTACCGCTCTGGAAACACCATATATTTT. The chain links TRBV7-8 to TRBJ1-3; maybe TRBD1 (5 bases). Germline V gene sequence: CDR1 SGHVS, CDR2 FQNEAQ. Trimming stripped 6 bases from V and 0 bases from J, with 30 bases between. The length of the CDR3 is 21 residues. The full variable domain, completed using reference TRBV7-8 and TRBJ1-3, is GAGVSQSPRYKVAKRGQDVALRCDPISGHVSLFWYQQALGQGPEFLTYFQNEAQLDKSGLPSDRFFAERPEGSVSTLKIQRTQQEDSAVYLCASSPTPPGLPLYRSGNTIYFGEGSWLTVV.

This CDR3 reads CASSRPGTGEAFF. The CDR3 nucleotides read TGTGCCAGCAGCCGACCCGGGACAGGTGAAGCTTTCTTT. The genes are TRBV5-4 and TRBJ1-1; 8 bases are shared with TRBD1. The CDR3 sequence is 13 residues long. Unmatched junction bases numbered 6, after V lost 4 bases and J lost 7 bases. Germline V gene data show CDR1 as SGHNT and CDR2 as YYREEE (reference sequence).

The V and J genes are TRBV11-1 and TRBJ2-7; possible D gene TRBD2, 5 bases. The CDR3 sequence is 14 residues long. V lost 1 base, J lost 4 bases, and 11 bases lay in between. Germline V gene lookup returns CDR1 SGHAT and CDR2 FQDESV (reference sequence). Here the CDR3 DNA reads TGTGCCAGCAGCTTAGGAGGGAATAGTTACGAGCAGTACTTC. Translation: CASSLGGNSYEQYF.

This chain uses TRBV7-9 with TRBJ2-7; 8 nucleotides match TRBD1. Germline CDR1 SEHNR, CDR2 FQNEAQ (reference sequence). The junction had 12 bases not matched to a gene; V was cut back by 5 bases and J by 0 bases. There are 17 residues in the CDR3. Here the CDR3 DNA reads TGTGCCAGCAGCACCAGGGGGCTAGACCTGAGCTCCTACGAGCAGTACTTC. This translates into CASSTRGLDLSSYEQYF.

V is TRBV29-1 and J is TRBJ2-1; D is perhaps TRBD1 (7 bases). The CDR3 is 15 amino acids. With 2 bases removed from V and 11 bases from J, the gap between germline ends came to 22 bases. The germline gives CDR1 SQVTM, CDR2 ANQGSEA. The CDR3 DNA reads as TGCAGCGTTGAAAGGAGGGTAGGTGGGGACAGACAGCAGTTCTTC. Protein: CSVERRVGGDRQQFF.

This chain links TRBV6-1 with TRBJ1-5; D is perhaps TRBD1 (5 bases). V was shortened by 8 bases and J by 3 bases, with 17 bases between the two germline ends. The CDR3 contains 15 residues. The germline V gene encodes CDR1 MNHNS and CDR2 SASEGT. The CDR3 loop is CASPRPRQYNQPQHF. For the CDR3, the DNA is TGTGCCAGCCCAAGACCCCGACAGTACAATCAGCCCCAGCATTTT.

The chain joins TRBV9 to TRBJ1-2; D not certain. Looked up from germline, CDR1 is SGDLS and CDR2 is YYNGEE. The CDR3 runs to 16 residues. Trimming removed 0 bases from V and 6 bases from J, with 18 bases in between. Here the CDR3 reads CASSVGLGLQFDGYTF. The CDR3 region has the DNA TGTGCCAGCAGCGTAGGCTTGGGCCTCCAATTTGATGGCTACACCTTC.